This TCR beta chain was documented in a study of T cells expressing NK-cell markers. Background on the study: Researchers got TCR beta repertoires out of sorted CD3+CD56+NKG2C+, CD3+CD56+NKG2C- and CD3+CD56-NKG2C+ T cells. Study conclusions and caveats: In about six donors, dominant CD3+CD56+NKG2C+ clonotypes ranked among the top 10 CD8+ clonotypes.

TCR beta libraries carry UMIs added by 5'RACE template switching. Reprocessing the 5' RACE reads, TCRdb reports a single entry for every CDR3 protein and omits DNA. Its clone listing holds under 200,000 distinct CDR3 sequences. The CDR3 sequence is 14 residues long. Germline CDR1 reads MNHEY; CDR2 reads SVGEGT. To note about this clonotype: Its antigen is still unknown.

The rearrangement joins TRBV6-2 or TRBV6-3 to TRBJ2-5; TCRdb indicates TRBD1, and absent DNA this call remains unverified. This clonotype originated in a woman between 18 and 70 years old in good health. Sequencing was done on a sample of blood T cells: a sorted CD56 or NKG2C T cell subset, CD4+ or CD8+ T cells, or bulk PBMC T cells (not recorded which). Here the CDR3 reads CASSPDRGPETQYF.